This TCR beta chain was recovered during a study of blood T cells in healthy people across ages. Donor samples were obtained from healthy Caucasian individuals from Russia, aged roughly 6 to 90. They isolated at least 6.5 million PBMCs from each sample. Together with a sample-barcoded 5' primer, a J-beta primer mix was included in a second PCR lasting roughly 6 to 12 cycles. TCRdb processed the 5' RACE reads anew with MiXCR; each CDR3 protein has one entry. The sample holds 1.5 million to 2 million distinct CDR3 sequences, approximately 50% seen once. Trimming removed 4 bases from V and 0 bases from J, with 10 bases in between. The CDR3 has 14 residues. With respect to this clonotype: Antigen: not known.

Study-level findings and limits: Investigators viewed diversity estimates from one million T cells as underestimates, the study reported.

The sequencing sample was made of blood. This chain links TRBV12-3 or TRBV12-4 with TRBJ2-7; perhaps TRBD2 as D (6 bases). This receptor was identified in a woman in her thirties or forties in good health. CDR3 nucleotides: TGTGCCAGCAGTTCTAGCGTTTCCTCCTACGAGCAGTACTTC. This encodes CASSSSVSSYEQYF.